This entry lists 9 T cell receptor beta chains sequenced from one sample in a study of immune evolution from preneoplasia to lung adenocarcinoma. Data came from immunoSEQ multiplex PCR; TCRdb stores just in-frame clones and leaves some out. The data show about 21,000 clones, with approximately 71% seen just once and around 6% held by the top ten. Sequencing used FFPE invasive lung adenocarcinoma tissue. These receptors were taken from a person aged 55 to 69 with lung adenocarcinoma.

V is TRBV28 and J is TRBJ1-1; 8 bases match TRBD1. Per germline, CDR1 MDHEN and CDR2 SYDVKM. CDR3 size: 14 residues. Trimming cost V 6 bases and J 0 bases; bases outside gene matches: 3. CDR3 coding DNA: TGTGCCAGCAGGGTGACAGGGGTGAACACTGAAGCTTTCTTT. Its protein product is CASRVTGVNTEAFF.

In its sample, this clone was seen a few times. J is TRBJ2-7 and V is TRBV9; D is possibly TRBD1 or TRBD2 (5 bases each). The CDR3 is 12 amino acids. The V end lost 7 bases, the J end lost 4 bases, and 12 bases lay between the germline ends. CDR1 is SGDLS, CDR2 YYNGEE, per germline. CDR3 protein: CASPQGEYEQYF. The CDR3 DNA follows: TGTGCCAGCCCCCAAGGGGAGTACGAGCAGTACTTC.

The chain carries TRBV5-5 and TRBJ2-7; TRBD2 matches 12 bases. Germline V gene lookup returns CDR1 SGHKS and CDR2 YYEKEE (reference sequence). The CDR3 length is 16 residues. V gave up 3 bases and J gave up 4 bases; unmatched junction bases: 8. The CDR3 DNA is TGTGCCAGCAGCTGGGGGCTAGCGGGAGGGAGTTACGAGCAGTACTTC. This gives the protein CASSWGLAGGSYEQYF.

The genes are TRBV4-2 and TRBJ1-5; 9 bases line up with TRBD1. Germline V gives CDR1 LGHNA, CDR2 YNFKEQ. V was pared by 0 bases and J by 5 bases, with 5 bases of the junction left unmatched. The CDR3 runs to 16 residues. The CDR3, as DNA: TGTGCCAGCAGCCAAGAGGGGACAGGGAGGTATCAGCCCCAGCATTTT. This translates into CASSQEGTGRYQPQHF.

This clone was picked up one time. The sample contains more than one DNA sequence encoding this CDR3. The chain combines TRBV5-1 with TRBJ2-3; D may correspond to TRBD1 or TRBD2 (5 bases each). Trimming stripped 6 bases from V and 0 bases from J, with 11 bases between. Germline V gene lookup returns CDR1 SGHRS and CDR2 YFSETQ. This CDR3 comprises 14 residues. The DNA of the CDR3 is TGCGCCAGCACCCGGGGCGGGAGCACAGATACGCAGTATTTT. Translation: CASTRGGSTDTQYF.

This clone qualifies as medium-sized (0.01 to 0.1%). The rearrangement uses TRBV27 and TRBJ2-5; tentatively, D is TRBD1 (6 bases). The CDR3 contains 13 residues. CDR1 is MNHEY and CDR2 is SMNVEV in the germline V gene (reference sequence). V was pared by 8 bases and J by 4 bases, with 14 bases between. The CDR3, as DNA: TGTGCCAGCCGGAAACAGGGAGCAGAGACCCAGTACTTC. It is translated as CASRKQGAETQYF.

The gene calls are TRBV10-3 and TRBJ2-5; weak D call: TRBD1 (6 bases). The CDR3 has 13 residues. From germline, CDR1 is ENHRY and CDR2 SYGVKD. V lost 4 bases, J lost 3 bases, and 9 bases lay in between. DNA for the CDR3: TGTGCCATCAGTGCCCGACAGGAAGAGACCCAGTACTTC. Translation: CAISARQEETQYF.

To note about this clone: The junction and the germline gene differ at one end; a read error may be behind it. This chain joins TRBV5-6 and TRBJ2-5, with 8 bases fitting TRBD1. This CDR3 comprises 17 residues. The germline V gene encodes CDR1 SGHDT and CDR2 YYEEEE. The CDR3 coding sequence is TGTGCCAGCAGCTTGGCCGGACAGGGATGGGGAGGAGAGATCCAGTACTTC. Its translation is CASSLAGQGWGGEIQYF. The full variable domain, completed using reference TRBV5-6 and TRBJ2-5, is DAGVTQSPTHLIKTRGQQVTLRCSPKSGHDTVSWYQQALGQGPQFIFQYYEEEERQRGNFPDRFSGHQFPNYSSELNVNALLLGDSALYLCASSLAGQGWGGEIQYFGPGTRLLVL.

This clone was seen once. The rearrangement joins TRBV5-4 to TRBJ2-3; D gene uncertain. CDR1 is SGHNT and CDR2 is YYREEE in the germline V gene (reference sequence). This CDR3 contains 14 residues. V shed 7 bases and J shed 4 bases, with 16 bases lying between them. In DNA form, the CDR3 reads TGTGCCAGCGGGCCCCAGAGGAGCCCAGATACGCAGTATTTT. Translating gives CASGPQRSPDTQYF.